These T cell receptor beta chains were read from a single sample in a study of shared clonotypes between healthy human individuals. This table comes from immunoSEQ multiplex PCR, and its TCRdb copy is limited to in-frame clones, with some not included. Among a few million clones listed, more than 80% were seen once. The sample consisted of naive CD4+ T cells from PBMCs. Source of these receptors: a man in his late teens or twenties in good health. Some clones in this sample may be carry-over from other donors' samples. Each CDR3 is given with its conserved first and last residue. A D gene is named only where the DNA matches it firmly. Where a row states a size, it is once, few, many or the class of an expanded clone; other rows omit it.

V	J	length	size	D	CDR3	DNA
TRBV4-2	TRBJ2-5	15	-	TRBD2	CASSQELAARETQYF	TGTGCCAGCAGCCAAGAACTAGCGGCTAGAGAGACCCAGTACTTC
TRBV11-2	TRBJ1-4	14	-	-	CASSLGLWGEKLFF	TGTGCCAGCAGCTTAGGGCTATGGGGTGAAAAACTGTTTTTT
TRBV30	TRBJ2-7	12	once	-	CAWIPSSYEQYF	TGTGCCTGGATTCCGAGCTCCTACGAGCAGTACTTC
TRBV5-1	TRBJ2-7	15	-	-	CASSLAGGSSYEQYF	TGCGCCAGCAGCTTGGCGGGCGGAAGCTCCTACGAGCAGTACTTC
TRBV10-2	TRBJ2-5	14	-	-	CASAGGAGQETQYF	TGCGCCAGCGCCGGGGGCGCCGGGCAAGAGACCCAGTACTTC
TRBV5-4	TRBJ1-1	15	once	-	CASSPQQGRDTEAFF	TGTGCCAGCAGCCCCCAACAGGGACGGGACACTGAAGCTTTCTTT
TRBV9	TRBJ2-7	15	once	-	CASSVGPTGSYEQYF	TGTGCCAGCAGCGTAGGACCCACAGGCTCCTACGAGCAGTACTTC
TRBV28	TRBJ1-2	15	-	-	CASTSRPGANYGYTF	TGTGCCAGCACCTCCCGGCCGGGAGCTAACTATGGCTACACCTTC
TRBV6-1	TRBJ2-1	14	-	-	CASRADRFGNEQFF	TGTGCCAGCAGAGCAGACAGGTTCGGCAATGAGCAGTTCTTC
TRBV15	TRBJ2-7	18	once	TRBD2	CATSREVGRVTLGSEQYF	TGTGCCACCAGCAGAGAAGTTGGGAGGGTAACTTTGGGAAGCGAGCAGTACTTC
TRBV19	TRBJ2-7	14	once	-	CASSTRLGSYEQYF	TGTGCCAGTAGTACCAGACTAGGGAGCTACGAGCAGTACTTC
TRBV25-1	TRBJ2-1	16	-	-	CASRALGLSSYNEQFF	TGTGCCAGCAGAGCCTTGGGCTTAAGCTCCTACAATGAGCAGTTCTTC
TRBV7-2	TRBJ2-7	14	-	-	CASSLFGSTYEQYF	TGTGCCAGCAGCTTATTCGGGAGCACCTACGAGCAGTACTTC
TRBV15	TRBJ2-1	15	-	TRBD2	CATSRWGEGRNEQFF	TGTGCCACCAGCAGGTGGGGGGAGGGCCGGAATGAGCAGTTCTTC
TRBV18	TRBJ1-1	13	once	-	CASSPPRNTEAFF	TGTGCCAGCTCACCACCCCGGAACACTGAAGCTTTCTTT
TRBV6-1	TRBJ2-2	14	-	-	CASKLQPIPGELFF	TGTGCCAGCAAGCTCCAACCGATCCCTGGGGAGCTGTTTTTT
TRBV18	TRBJ2-4	15	-	-	CASSPRTEAKNIQYF	TGTGCCAGCTCACCTCGGACAGAAGCCAAAAACATTCAGTACTTC
TRBV27	TRBJ2-1	14	-	TRBD2	CASTTAGGRNEQFF	TGTGCCAGCACTACAGCGGGAGGAAGGAATGAGCAGTTCTTC
TRBV15	TRBJ2-1	13	-	-	CATSRDSYNEQFF	TGTGCCACCAGCAGGGACAGCTACAATGAGCAGTTCTTC
TRBV2	TRBJ1-2	13	-	-	CASRLGGSYGYTF	TGTGCCAGCAGATTAGGGGGTTCCTATGGCTACACCTTC
TRBV6-5	TRBJ1-2	16	-	-	CASSYSGGSPWNGYTF	TGTGCCAGCAGTTACTCGGGTGGGTCGCCGTGGAATGGCTACACCTTC
TRBV28	TRBJ1-1	16	-	-	CASSLLRTALKGEAFF	TGTGCCAGCAGTTTATTGCGGACTGCCCTTAAGGGGGAAGCTTTCTTT
TRBV7-8	TRBJ2-7	16	-	TRBD2	CASSLGGAGATFEQYF	TGTGCCAGCAGCCTGGGTGGGGCGGGAGCAACTTTCGAGCAGTACTTC
TRBV7-3	TRBJ1-2	15	once	-	CASSFDVRDNYGYTF	TGTGCCAGCAGCTTCGACGTCCGGGACAATTATGGCTACACCTTC
TRBV6-5	TRBJ1-3	15	once	TRBD1	CASSSQGTAKNTIYF	TGTGCCAGCAGTTCCCAAGGGACAGCTAAAAACACCATATATTTT
TRBV27	TRBJ2-7	13	-	-	CASSRTTAYEQYF	TGTGCCAGCAGTCGGACAACCGCCTACGAGCAGTACTTC
TRBV5-1	TRBJ1-2	12	-	-	CASSFWSYGYTF	TGCGCCAGCAGCTTCTGGTCCTATGGCTACACCTTC
TRBV2	TRBJ2-2	15	-	-	CASSGGGTNTGELFF	TGTGCCAGCAGTGGAGGGGGTACGAACACCGGGGAGCTGTTTTTT
TRBV28	TRBJ2-5	14	once	-	CASSPPRPQETQYF	TGTGCCAGCAGCCCCCCCCGACCCCAAGAGACCCAGTACTTC
TRBV4-2	TRBJ2-1	16	-	-	CASSQDRGSSYNEQFF	TGTGCCAGCAGCCAAGATCGTGGGAGCTCCTACAATGAGCAGTTCTTC